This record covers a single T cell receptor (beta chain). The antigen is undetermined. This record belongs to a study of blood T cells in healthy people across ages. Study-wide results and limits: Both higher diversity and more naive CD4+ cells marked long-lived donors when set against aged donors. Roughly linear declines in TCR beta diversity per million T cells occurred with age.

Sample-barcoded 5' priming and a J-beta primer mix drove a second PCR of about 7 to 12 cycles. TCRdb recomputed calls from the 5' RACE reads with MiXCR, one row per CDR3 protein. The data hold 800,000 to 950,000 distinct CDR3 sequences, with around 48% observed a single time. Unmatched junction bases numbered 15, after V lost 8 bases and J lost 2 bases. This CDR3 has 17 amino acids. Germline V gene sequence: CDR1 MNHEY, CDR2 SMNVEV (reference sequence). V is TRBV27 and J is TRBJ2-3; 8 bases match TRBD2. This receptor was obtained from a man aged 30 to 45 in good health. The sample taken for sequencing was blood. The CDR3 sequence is CASLEGGAGGLTDTQYF. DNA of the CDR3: TGTGCCAGCCTTGAGGGGGGGGCGGGGGGACTCACAGATACGCAGTATTTT.